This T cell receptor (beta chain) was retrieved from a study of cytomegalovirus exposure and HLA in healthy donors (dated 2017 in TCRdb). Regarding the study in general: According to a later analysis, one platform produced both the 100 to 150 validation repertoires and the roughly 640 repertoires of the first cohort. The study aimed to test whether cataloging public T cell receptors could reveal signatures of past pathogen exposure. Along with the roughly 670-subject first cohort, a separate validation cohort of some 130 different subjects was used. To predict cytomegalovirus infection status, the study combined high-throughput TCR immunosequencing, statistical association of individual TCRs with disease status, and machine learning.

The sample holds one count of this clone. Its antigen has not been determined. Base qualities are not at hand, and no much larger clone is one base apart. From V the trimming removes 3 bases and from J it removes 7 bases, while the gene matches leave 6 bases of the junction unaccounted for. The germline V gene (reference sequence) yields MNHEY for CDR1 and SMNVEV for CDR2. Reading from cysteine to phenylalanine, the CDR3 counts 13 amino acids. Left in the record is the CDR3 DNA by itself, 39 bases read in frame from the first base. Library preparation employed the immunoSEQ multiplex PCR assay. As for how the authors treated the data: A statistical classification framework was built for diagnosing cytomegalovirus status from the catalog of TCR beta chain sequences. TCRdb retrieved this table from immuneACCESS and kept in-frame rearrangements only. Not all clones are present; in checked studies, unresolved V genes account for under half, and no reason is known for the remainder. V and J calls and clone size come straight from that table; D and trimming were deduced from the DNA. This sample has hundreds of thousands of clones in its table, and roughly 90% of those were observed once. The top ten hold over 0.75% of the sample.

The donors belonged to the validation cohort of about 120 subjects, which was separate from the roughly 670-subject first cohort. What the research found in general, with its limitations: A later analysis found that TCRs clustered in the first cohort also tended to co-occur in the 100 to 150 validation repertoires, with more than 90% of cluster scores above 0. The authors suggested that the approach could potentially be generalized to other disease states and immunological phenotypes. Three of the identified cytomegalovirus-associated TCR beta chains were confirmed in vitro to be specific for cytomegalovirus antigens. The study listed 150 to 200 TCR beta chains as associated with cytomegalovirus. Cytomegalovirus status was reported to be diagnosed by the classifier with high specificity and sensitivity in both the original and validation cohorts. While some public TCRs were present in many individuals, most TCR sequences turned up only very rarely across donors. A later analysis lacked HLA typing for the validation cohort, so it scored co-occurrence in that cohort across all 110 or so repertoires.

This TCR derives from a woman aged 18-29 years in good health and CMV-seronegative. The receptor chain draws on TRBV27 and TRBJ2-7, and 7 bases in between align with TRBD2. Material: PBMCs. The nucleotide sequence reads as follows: TGTGCCAGCAGTTTGGGGGGGTCGGCGGAGCAGTACTTC. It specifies CASSLGGSAEQYF.